The entry below gives a single T cell receptor (beta chain) sequence along with its context. The germline CDR1 and CDR2 sequences are MNHEY and SMNVEV (reference sequence). The CDR3 totals 14 residues. Trimming took 8 bases from V and 9 from J, leaving 22 bases between them. The data are from a study of blood T cell repertoires in COVID-19. Original analysis: Estimation of nucleated cell counts relied on the amplification of reference gene primers. Repertoires were generated with immunoSEQ multiplex PCR, while TCRdb's copy carries only in-frame clones and drops some. Clonal size and the V and J genes are those of that table, whereas D and trimming came from the DNA. The sample carries roughly 85,000 clones, roughly 89% recorded once.

The receptor was derived from a man aged 50 to 60 with active or convalescent COVID-19. Sequencing used peripheral blood. This chain connects TRBV27 to TRBJ1-2; D gene unclear. The CDR3 DNA follows: TGTGCCAGCTCCCAAATGGGGAGCAGGCCAAGCTACACCTTC. It encodes CASSQMGSRPSYTF.